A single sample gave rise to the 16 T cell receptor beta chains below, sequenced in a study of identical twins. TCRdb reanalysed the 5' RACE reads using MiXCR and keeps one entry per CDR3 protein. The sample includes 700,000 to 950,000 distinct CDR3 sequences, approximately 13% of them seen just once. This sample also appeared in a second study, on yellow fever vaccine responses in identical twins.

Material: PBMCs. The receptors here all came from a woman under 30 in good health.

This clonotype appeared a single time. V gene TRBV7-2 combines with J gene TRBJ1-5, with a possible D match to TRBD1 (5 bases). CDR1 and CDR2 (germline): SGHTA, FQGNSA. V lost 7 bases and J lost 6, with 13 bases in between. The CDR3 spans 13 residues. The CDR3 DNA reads TGTGCCAGCAACACAGGTTTTCTTCAGCCCCAGCATTTT. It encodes CASNTGFLQPQHF.

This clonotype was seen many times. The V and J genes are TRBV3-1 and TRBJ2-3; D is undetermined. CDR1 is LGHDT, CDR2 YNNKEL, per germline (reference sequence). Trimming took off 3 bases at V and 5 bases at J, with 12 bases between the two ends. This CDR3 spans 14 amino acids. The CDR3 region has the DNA TGTGCCAGCAGCCATACTCCAGGTGGAGATACGCAGTATTTT. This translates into CASSHTPGGDTQYF.

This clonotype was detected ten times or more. In DNA form, the CDR3 reads TGTGCCAGCAGCCTAGCGGGAAGGGGGGACAATGAGCAGTTCTTC. It translates to CASSLAGRGDNEQFF. The J gene is TRBJ2-1, the V gene TRBV12-3 or TRBV12-4, with 9 bases aligning to TRBD2. V lost 6 bases, J lost 5 bases, and 8 bases stayed unmatched. The length of the CDR3 is 15 residues.

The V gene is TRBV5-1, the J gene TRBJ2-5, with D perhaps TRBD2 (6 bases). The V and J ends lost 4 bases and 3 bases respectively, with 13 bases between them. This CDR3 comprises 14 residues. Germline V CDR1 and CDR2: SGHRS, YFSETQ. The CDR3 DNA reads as TGCGCCAGCAGCCCCCCGCGGGGAGAAGAGACCCAGTACTTC. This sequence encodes CASSPPRGEETQYF. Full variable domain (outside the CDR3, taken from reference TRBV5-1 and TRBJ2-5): KAGVTQTPRYLIKTRGQQVTLSCSPISGHRSVSWYQQTPGQGLQFLFEYFSETQRNKGNFPGRFSGRQFSNSRSEMNVSTLELGDSALYLCASSPPRGEETQYFGPGTRLLVL.

CDR3 sequence (DNA): TGTGCCAGCAGGCTCAACCCATTTGACGAGCAGTACTTC. Translation: CASRLNPFDEQYF. The V call is TRBV12-3 or TRBV12-4, the J call TRBJ2-7; no clear D gene. The CDR3 extends over 13 amino acids. V lost 6 bases, J lost 5 bases, and 14 bases lay in between.

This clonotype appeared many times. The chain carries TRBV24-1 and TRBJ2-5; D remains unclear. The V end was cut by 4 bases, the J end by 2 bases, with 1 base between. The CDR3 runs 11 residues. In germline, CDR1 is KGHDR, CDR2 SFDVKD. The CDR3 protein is CATSEQETQYF. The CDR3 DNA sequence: TGTGCCACCAGTGAGCAAGAGACCCAGTACTTC.

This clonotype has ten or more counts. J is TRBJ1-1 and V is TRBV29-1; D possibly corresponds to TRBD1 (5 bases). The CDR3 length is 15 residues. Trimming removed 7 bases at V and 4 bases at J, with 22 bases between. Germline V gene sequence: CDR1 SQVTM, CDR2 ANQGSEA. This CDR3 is CSGKKFNQGSTEAFF. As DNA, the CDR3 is TGCAGCGGGAAAAAATTTAATCAGGGCAGCACTGAAGCTTTCTTT.

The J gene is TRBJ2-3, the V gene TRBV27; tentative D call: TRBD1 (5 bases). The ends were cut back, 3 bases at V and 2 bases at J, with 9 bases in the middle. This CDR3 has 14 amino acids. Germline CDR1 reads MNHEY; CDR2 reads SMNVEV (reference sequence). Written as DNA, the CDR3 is TGTGCCAGCAGTTTGACAGCCTACACAGATACGCAGTATTTT. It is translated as CASSLTAYTDTQYF.

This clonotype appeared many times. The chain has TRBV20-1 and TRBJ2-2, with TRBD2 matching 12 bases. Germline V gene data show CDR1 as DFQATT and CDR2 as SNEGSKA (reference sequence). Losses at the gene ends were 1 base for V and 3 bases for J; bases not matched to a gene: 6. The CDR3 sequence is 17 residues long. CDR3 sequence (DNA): TGCAGTGCTAGAGTCTCTAGCGGGGGGGGGTACACCGGGGAGCTGTTTTTT. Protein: CSARVSSGGGYTGELFF.

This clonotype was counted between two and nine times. The CDR3 DNA is TGTGCCAGCAGCTTCGTAGCCGGCTCGAACACTGAAGCTTTCTTT. Its translation is CASSFVAGSNTEAFF. This sequence joins TRBV13 and TRBJ1-1; D uncertain. The CDR3 runs 15 residues. Trimming stripped 3 bases from V and 1 base from J, with 12 bases between. Germline V CDR1 and CDR2: PRHDT, FYEKMQ (reference sequence).

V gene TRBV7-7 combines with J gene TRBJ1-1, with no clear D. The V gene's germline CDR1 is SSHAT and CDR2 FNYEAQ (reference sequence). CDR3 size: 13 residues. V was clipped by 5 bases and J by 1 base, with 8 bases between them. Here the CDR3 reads CASSKTGNTEAFF. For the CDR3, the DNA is TGTGCCAGCAGCAAGACGGGGAACACTGAAGCTTTCTTT. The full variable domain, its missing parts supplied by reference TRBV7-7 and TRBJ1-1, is GAGVSQSPRYKVTKRGQDVTLRCDPISSHATLYWYQQALGQGPEFLTYFNYEAQPDKSGLPSDRFSAERPEGSISTLTIQRTEQRDSAMYRCASSKTGNTEAFFGQGTRLTVV.

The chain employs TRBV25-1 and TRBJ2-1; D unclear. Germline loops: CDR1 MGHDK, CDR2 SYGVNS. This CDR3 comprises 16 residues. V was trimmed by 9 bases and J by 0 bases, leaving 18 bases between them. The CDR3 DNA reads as TGTGCCAGGATATTTTTTCCGACGAGCTCCTACAATGAGCAGTTCTTC. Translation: CARIFFPTSSYNEQFF.

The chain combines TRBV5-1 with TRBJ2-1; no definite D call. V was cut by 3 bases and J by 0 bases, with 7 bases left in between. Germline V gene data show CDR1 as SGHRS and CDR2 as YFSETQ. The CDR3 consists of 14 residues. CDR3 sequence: CASSCESSYNEQFF. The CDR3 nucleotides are TGCGCCAGCAGCTGCGAAAGCTCCTACAATGAGCAGTTCTTC.

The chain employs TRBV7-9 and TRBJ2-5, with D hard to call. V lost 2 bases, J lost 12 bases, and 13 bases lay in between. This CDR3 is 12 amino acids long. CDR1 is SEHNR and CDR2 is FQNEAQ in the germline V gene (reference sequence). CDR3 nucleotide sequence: TGTGCCAGCAGCTTAAATATGGCAGGAGAGTACTTC. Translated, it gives CASSLNMAGEYF.

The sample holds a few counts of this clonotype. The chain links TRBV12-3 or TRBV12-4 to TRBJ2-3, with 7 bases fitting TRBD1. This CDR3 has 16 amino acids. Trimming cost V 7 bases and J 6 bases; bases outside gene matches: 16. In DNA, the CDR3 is TGTGCCAGCACCCCAAAGACAGGGCCGTTTGGGGATACGCAGTATTTT. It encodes CASTPKTGPFGDTQYF.

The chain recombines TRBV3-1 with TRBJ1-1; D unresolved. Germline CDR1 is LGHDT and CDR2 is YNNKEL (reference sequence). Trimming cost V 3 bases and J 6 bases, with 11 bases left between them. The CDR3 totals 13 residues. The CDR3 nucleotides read TGTGCCAGCAGCCAGGGTTCGATAGCTGAAGCTTTCTTT. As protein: CASSQGSIAEAFF.